Listed below are T cell receptor beta chains from one sample, sequenced in a study of cytomegalovirus exposure and HLA in healthy donors. Data came from immunoSEQ multiplex PCR; TCRdb stores just in-frame clones and leaves some out. The sample carries roughly 160,000 clones, 75% recorded once. Sequenced input: PBMCs. Every receptor here comes from a woman between 35 and 50 years old in good health and CMV-seropositive. CDR3s include the opening cysteine and the closing phenylalanine or tryptophan. Fields, in order: D gene, V gene, J gene, clone size, CDR3 DNA, CDR3 protein. The D gene is left open where the match is weak. Rows may omit the clone size; those that give it use once, few, many or a size class.

D gene: TRBD1
V gene: TRBV6-1
J gene: TRBJ2-7
clone size: NA
CDR3 DNA: TGTGCCAGCACCTTGAAGGGACAGGGGGTTAGCGAGCAGTACTTC
CDR3 protein: CASTLKGQGVSEQYF

D gene: TRBD2
V gene: TRBV19
J gene: TRBJ2-5
clone size: NA
CDR3 DNA: TGTGCCAGTAGTCTTCGCCTGAGACTAGCGGGAGAAGAGACCCAGTACTTC
CDR3 protein: CASSLRLRLAGEETQYF

D gene: TRBD2
V gene: TRBV18
J gene: TRBJ2-5
clone size: few
CDR3 DNA: TGTGCCAGCTCACAAGCTAGCGGGAACCGAGAGACCCAGTACTTC
CDR3 protein: CASSQASGNRETQYF

D gene: NA
V gene: TRBV18
J gene: TRBJ1-2
clone size: few
CDR3 DNA: TGTGCCAGCTCACCGCAGGCCGACCCCTCCTATTGGGGCTACACCTTC
CDR3 protein: CASSPQADPSYWGYTF

D gene: TRBD2
V gene: TRBV5-1
J gene: TRBJ2-7
clone size: NA
CDR3 DNA: TGCGCCAGCAGCTTGGCCGCAGGACTAGCGTACTCCTACGAGCAGTACTTC
CDR3 protein: CASSLAAGLAYSYEQYF

D gene: TRBD1
V gene: TRBV7-9
J gene: TRBJ1-1
clone size: NA
CDR3 DNA: TGTGCCAGCAGCTCGGACAGGGGGAGGACGGGTTTGAACACTGAAGCTTTCTTT
CDR3 protein: CASSSDRGRTGLNTEAFF

D gene: TRBD2
V gene: TRBV19
J gene: TRBJ2-3
clone size: NA
CDR3 DNA: TGTGCCAGTAGGATGGCTAGCGGGAGAAATACAGATACGCAGTATTTT
CDR3 protein: CASRMASGRNTDTQYF

D gene: TRBD2
V gene: TRBV28
J gene: TRBJ2-7
clone size: NA
CDR3 DNA: TGTGCCAGCAGCCCCATTGGACTAGCGGGAAACGAGCAGTACTTC
CDR3 protein: CASSPIGLAGNEQYF

D gene: TRBD1
V gene: TRBV5-4
J gene: TRBJ2-7
clone size: NA
CDR3 DNA: TGTGCCAGCAGCGCCCCCGGGACAGGCGTTTGGGAGCAGTACTTC
CDR3 protein: CASSAPGTGVWEQYF

D gene: TRBD1
V gene: TRBV25-1
J gene: TRBJ1-2
clone size: NA
CDR3 DNA: TGTGCCAGCAGTGAGACCCCGGACAGGGGCGTCGGCTACACCTTC
CDR3 protein: CASSETPDRGVGYTF

D gene: NA
V gene: TRBV6-5
J gene: TRBJ1-2
clone size: NA
CDR3 DNA: TGTGCCAGCAGTTACTCTCGGTGGGAGGAGGGCTACACCTTC
CDR3 protein: CASSYSRWEEGYTF

D gene: NA
V gene: TRBV30
J gene: TRBJ2-1
clone size: NA
CDR3 DNA: TGTGCCTGGAGTAAGCTGTATGGGGCTAATGAGCAGTTCTTC
CDR3 protein: CAWSKLYGANEQFF

D gene: NA
V gene: TRBV27
J gene: TRBJ2-3
clone size: NA
CDR3 DNA: TGTGCCAGCAGTCTTTTGGGGGGTAAGGTGGTAGATACGCAGTATTTT
CDR3 protein: CASSLLGGKVVDTQYF

D gene: NA
V gene: TRBV21-1
J gene: TRBJ2-3
clone size: few
CDR3 DNA: TGTGCCAGCAGCAAAGTCGACAGACGCACAGATACGCAGTATTTT
CDR3 protein: CASSKVDRRTDTQYF

D gene: TRBD1
V gene: TRBV2
J gene: TRBJ2-7
clone size: NA
CDR3 DNA: TGTGCCAGCGGCCGGGACAGGGGGACCTGCGAGCAGTACTTC
CDR3 protein: CASGRDRGTCEQYF

D gene: NA
V gene: TRBV10-3
J gene: TRBJ2-3
clone size: few
CDR3 DNA: TGTGCCATCAGTGGTTCTGGAGCCACAGATACGCAGTATTTT
CDR3 protein: CAISGSGATDTQYF

D gene: TRBD2
V gene: TRBV7-9
J gene: TRBJ2-1
clone size: NA
CDR3 DNA: TGTGCCAGCAGCTTACTAGCGGGAGCCTACAATGAGCAGTTCTTC
CDR3 protein: CASSLLAGAYNEQFF

D gene: TRBD2
V gene: TRBV7-3
J gene: TRBJ2-5
clone size: NA
CDR3 DNA: TGTGCCAGCAGCTCTAGCGGGAGAGGGGAGACCCAGTACTTC
CDR3 protein: CASSSSGRGETQYF

D gene: NA
V gene: TRBV4-2
J gene: TRBJ2-5
clone size: NA
CDR3 DNA: TGTGCCAGCAGCCAAGATGTCCAGGGGGGACCCCCTACGCAGTACTTC
CDR3 protein: CASSQDVQGGPPTQYF

D gene: NA
V gene: TRBV6-1
J gene: TRBJ1-2
clone size: NA
CDR3 DNA: TGTGCCAGCAGTGTGTCTCCAGGACAGACGCCTTATGGCTACACCTTC
CDR3 protein: CASSVSPGQTPYGYTF

D gene: NA
V gene: TRBV5-6
J gene: TRBJ2-4
clone size: once
CDR3 DNA: TGTGCCAGCAGCTTGGGGCTAGCCAAAAACATTCAGTACTTC
CDR3 protein: CASSLGLAKNIQYF

D gene: TRBD1
V gene: TRBV19
J gene: TRBJ2-7
clone size: NA
CDR3 DNA: TGTGCCAGTAGCACGGGAACAGGGGGCTCCTACGAGCAGTACTTC
CDR3 protein: CASSTGTGGSYEQYF

D gene: NA
V gene: TRBV4-1
J gene: TRBJ2-3
clone size: NA
CDR3 DNA: TGCGCCAGCAGCCTCCAAAGCGGGAGCACAGATACGCAGTATTTT
CDR3 protein: CASSLQSGSTDTQYF

D gene: TRBD2
V gene: TRBV4-1
J gene: TRBJ2-3
clone size: NA
CDR3 DNA: TGCGCCAGCAGCCAAGACGGCGGGAGAGCAACGGCAGATACGCAGTATTTT
CDR3 protein: CASSQDGGRATADTQYF

D gene: TRBD1
V gene: TRBV25-1
J gene: TRBJ1-2
clone size: NA
CDR3 DNA: TGTGCCAGCAGTGAACTATCCAGGGGGCCCTACACCTTC
CDR3 protein: CASSELSRGPYTF

D gene: NA
V gene: TRBV7-9
J gene: TRBJ1-1
clone size: NA
CDR3 DNA: TGTGCCAGCAGCCTCCGGACAGCGAACACTGAAGCTTTCTTT
CDR3 protein: CASSLRTANTEAFF

D gene: NA
V gene: TRBV6-5
J gene: TRBJ1-6
clone size: NA
CDR3 DNA: TGTGCCAGCAGTTATCGTAGCTCCTATAATTCACCCCTCCACTTT
CDR3 protein: CASSYRSSYNSPLHF

D gene: NA
V gene: TRBV7-9
J gene: TRBJ2-5
clone size: NA
CDR3 DNA: TGTGCCAGCAGCTTCGGGGGATTGTTGGAGACCCAGTACTTC
CDR3 protein: CASSFGGLLETQYF

D gene: TRBD2
V gene: TRBV7-9
J gene: TRBJ2-1
clone size: NA
CDR3 DNA: TGTGCCAGCAGCTTATCGGCGGGAGGATCCCTTGAGCAGTTCTTC
CDR3 protein: CASSLSAGGSLEQFF

D gene: TRBD2
V gene: TRBV28
J gene: TRBJ2-7
clone size: NA
CDR3 DNA: TGTGCCAGCAGTGTGGGGGGACTATCCTACGAGCAGTACTTC
CDR3 protein: CASSVGGLSYEQYF

D gene: NA
V gene: TRBV5-1
J gene: TRBJ2-5
clone size: NA
CDR3 DNA: TGCGCCAGCAGCTTGGTTGGCGGTGGCCCCGGGGAGACCCAGTACTTC
CDR3 protein: CASSLVGGGPGETQYF

D gene: NA
V gene: TRBV15
J gene: TRBJ1-1
clone size: NA
CDR3 DNA: TGTGCCACCAGCTCTCGCGGAGGCCCGAACACTGAAGCTTTCTTT
CDR3 protein: CATSSRGGPNTEAFF

D gene: NA
V gene: TRBV6-1
J gene: TRBJ2-2
clone size: NA
CDR3 DNA: TGTGCCAGCAGTGTCCAGGTCCCCGGGGAGCTGTTTTTT
CDR3 protein: CASSVQVPGELFF

D gene: NA
V gene: TRBV4-2
J gene: TRBJ2-1
clone size: NA
CDR3 DNA: TGTGCCAGCAGCCAAGATGATGTACTAGGGACCTACAATGAGCAGTTCTTC
CDR3 protein: CASSQDDVLGTYNEQFF

D gene: NA
V gene: TRBV2
J gene: TRBJ2-7
clone size: NA
CDR3 DNA: TGTGCCAGCAGTTCTACCCGCTACGAGCAGTACTTC
CDR3 protein: CASSSTRYEQYF

D gene: NA
V gene: TRBV27
J gene: TRBJ2-1
clone size: NA
CDR3 DNA: TGTGCCAGCAGTGGACAGCTGTACTACACTGAGCAGTTCTTC
CDR3 protein: CASSGQLYYTEQFF

D gene: TRBD2
V gene: TRBV10-2
J gene: TRBJ2-3
clone size: NA
CDR3 DNA: TGCGCCAGTCGCCCGGGACTAGCGGGAGCAGATACGCAGTATTTT
CDR3 protein: CASRPGLAGADTQYF

D gene: TRBD2
V gene: TRBV6-6
J gene: TRBJ2-3
clone size: NA
CDR3 DNA: TGTGCCAGCAGTTACTCGAATAGCGGGAGACCAGATACGCAGTATTTT
CDR3 protein: CASSYSNSGRPDTQYF

D gene: NA
V gene: TRBV18
J gene: TRBJ1-1
clone size: NA
CDR3 DNA: TGTGCCAGCTCACCACCTAGGCTAGGCATAATGAACACTGAAGCTTTCTTT
CDR3 protein: CASSPPRLGIMNTEAFF

D gene: TRBD2
V gene: TRBV7-9
J gene: TRBJ2-5
clone size: NA
CDR3 DNA: TGTGCCAGCAGCCCAGCCGGGACTAGCGTGTCGGAGACCCAGTACTTC
CDR3 protein: CASSPAGTSVSETQYF

D gene: TRBD2
V gene: TRBV4-3
J gene: TRBJ2-7
clone size: NA
CDR3 DNA: TGCGCCAGCAGCCAAGGAGCGGGGAGCTCCTACGAGCAGTACTTC
CDR3 protein: CASSQGAGSSYEQYF

D gene: TRBD2
V gene: TRBV29-1
J gene: TRBJ2-5
clone size: NA
CDR3 DNA: TGCAGCCTAGCGGGACCCCAAGGGACCCAGTACTTC
CDR3 protein: CSLAGPQGTQYF

D gene: TRBD2
V gene: TRBV29-1
J gene: TRBJ2-1
clone size: once
CDR3 DNA: TGCAGCGCCCCCGACGGATCAGCGGGAGGGCCCTACAATGAGCAGTTCTTC
CDR3 protein: CSAPDGSAGGPYNEQFF

D gene: NA
V gene: TRBV6-1
J gene: TRBJ1-5
clone size: NA
CDR3 DNA: TGTGCCAGCAGTTATAGGACAGTCAATCAGCCCCAGCATTTT
CDR3 protein: CASSYRTVNQPQHF

D gene: NA
V gene: TRBV25-1
J gene: TRBJ1-4
clone size: NA
CDR3 DNA: TGTGCCAGCAGTACTCAGGGTTCCTATGAAAAACTGTTTTTT
CDR3 protein: CASSTQGSYEKLFF

D gene: NA
V gene: TRBV19
J gene: TRBJ2-4
clone size: NA
CDR3 DNA: TGTGCCAGTAGTCGGTCGGCGGGACTAGCCAAAAACATTCAGTACTTC
CDR3 protein: CASSRSAGLAKNIQYF

D gene: NA
V gene: TRBV15
J gene: TRBJ2-1
clone size: NA
CDR3 DNA: TGTGCCACCAGCGGGGGCCCGAGTGCTAGTCGAGACAATGAGCAGTTCTTC
CDR3 protein: CATSGGPSASRDNEQFF

D gene: NA
V gene: TRBV30
J gene: TRBJ1-1
clone size: NA
CDR3 DNA: TGTGCCTGGAGTGGGGGCCCCACTGGGGCTAACACTGAAGCTTTCTTT
CDR3 protein: CAWSGGPTGANTEAFF

D gene: TRBD1
V gene: TRBV7-9
J gene: TRBJ1-5
clone size: NA
CDR3 DNA: TGTGCCAGCAGCTTAGGTGTAGGACAGGGCGACAATCAGCCCCAGCATTTT
CDR3 protein: CASSLGVGQGDNQPQHF

D gene: NA
V gene: TRBV19
J gene: TRBJ1-1
clone size: NA
CDR3 DNA: TGTGCCAGTAGTCCGTACAGGGAGAACACTGAAGCTTTCTTT
CDR3 protein: CASSPYRENTEAFF

D gene: TRBD2
V gene: TRBV18
J gene: TRBJ2-1
clone size: few
CDR3 DNA: TGTGCCAGCTCCCCCGGGACTAGCGGGAGCAACAATGAGCAGTTCTTC
CDR3 protein: CASSPGTSGSNNEQFF

D gene: NA
V gene: TRBV7-2
J gene: TRBJ2-7
clone size: NA
CDR3 DNA: TGTGCCAGCAGCCTAGTGAGTAACGACGAGCAGTACTTC
CDR3 protein: CASSLVSNDEQYF

D gene: TRBD1
V gene: TRBV6-6
J gene: TRBJ1-3
clone size: few
CDR3 DNA: TGTGCCAGCAGTTACTCGAACAGGGGAACAGGAAACACCATATATTTT
CDR3 protein: CASSYSNRGTGNTIYF

D gene: TRBD2
V gene: TRBV5-4
J gene: TRBJ2-5
clone size: few
CDR3 DNA: TGTGCCAGCAGCTTGAGTGCGGGAGGCCCCCAAGAGACCCAGTACTTC
CDR3 protein: CASSLSAGGPQETQYF